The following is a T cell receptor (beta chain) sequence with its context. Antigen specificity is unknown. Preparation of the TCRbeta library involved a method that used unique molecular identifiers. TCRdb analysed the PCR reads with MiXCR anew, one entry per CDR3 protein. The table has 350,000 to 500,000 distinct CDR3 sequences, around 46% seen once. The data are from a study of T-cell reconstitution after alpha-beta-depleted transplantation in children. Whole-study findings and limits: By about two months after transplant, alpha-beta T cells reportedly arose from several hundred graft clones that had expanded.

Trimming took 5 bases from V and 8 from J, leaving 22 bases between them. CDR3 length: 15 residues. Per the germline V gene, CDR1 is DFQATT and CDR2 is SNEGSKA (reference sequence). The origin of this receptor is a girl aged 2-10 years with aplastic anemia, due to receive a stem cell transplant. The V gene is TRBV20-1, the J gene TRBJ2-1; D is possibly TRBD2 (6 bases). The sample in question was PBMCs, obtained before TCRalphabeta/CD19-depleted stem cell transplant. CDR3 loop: CSAPARGLALDEQFF. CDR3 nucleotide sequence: TGCAGTGCTCCCGCTAGGGGACTTGCCTTGGATGAGCAGTTCTTC.